One and the same sample provided the 11 T cell receptor beta chains below, sequenced in a study of molecular identifiers for immune sequencing clone quantification. TCRdb recomputed calls from the PCR reads with MiXCR, one row per CDR3 protein. The table records under 600,000 distinct CDR3 sequences, around a fifth of them present only once. What was sequenced was naive CD8+ T cells from blood, with Jurkat cell RNA spiked in. Subset given: FACS-sorted CD8+CD4-CCR7+CD45RA+ naive T cells. The receptors come from a human donor in good health. Some libraries in this study had Jurkat cell RNA spiked in.

On this clonotype: Germline and junction disagree at one end, which may indicate a read error. This chain connects TRBV20-1 to TRBJ2-3; D might be TRBD1 (5 bases). Germline values: CDR1 DFQATT, CDR2 SNEGSKA (reference sequence). The CDR3 loop spans 14 amino acids. CDR3 DNA sequence: TGCAGTGCTAGTGACAGAGTTTTCACAGATACGCTGTATTTT. Protein: CSASDRVFTDTLYF.

This clonotype has more than one count but fewer than ten. This may come from a read error, since a much larger clone is one base off. The genes are TRBV9 and TRBJ2-3, with D uncertain. CDR3 length: 13 amino acids. CDR1 is SGDLS, CDR2 YYNGEE, per germline. V was pared by 4 bases and J by 0 bases, with 6 bases between. The CDR3 DNA is TGTGCCAGCAGCATGACTAGCACAGATACGCAGTATTTT. Its protein product is CASSMTSTDTQYF.

This clonotype was recorded at least ten times. The chain joins TRBV2 to TRBJ2-1; 10 bases line up with TRBD2. V trimming: 8 bases; J trimming: 0 bases; junction bases outside the gene matches: 1. Germline loops: CDR1 SNHLY, CDR2 FYNNEI. The CDR3 spans 14 residues. The CDR3 spells CASLAGDSYNEQFF. The CDR3 DNA reads TGTGCCAGCCTAGCGGGGGACTCCTACAATGAGCAGTTCTTC. Variable domain in full (rest from reference TRBV2 and TRBJ2-1): EPEVTQTPSHQVTQMGQEVILRCVPISNHLYFYWYRQILGQKVEFLVSFYNNEISEKSEIFDDQFSVERPDGSNFTLKIRSTKLEDSAMYFCASLAGDSYNEQFFGPGTRLTVL.

This clonotype was picked up a small number of times. The chain couples TRBV5-1 to TRBJ2-5, with 9 bases aligning to TRBD2. Germline V lookup: CDR1 SGHRS, CDR2 YFSETQ. V was pared by 0 bases and J by 4 bases, with 7 bases of the junction left unmatched. This CDR3 has 16 amino acids. The CDR3 DNA sequence: TGCGCCAGCAGCTTGGATGGCGGGGGGGCCCCAGAGACCCAGTACTTC. It yields the protein CASSLDGGGAPETQYF. Variable domain in full (rest from reference TRBV5-1 and TRBJ2-5): KAGVTQTPRYLIKTRGQQVTLSCSPISGHRSVSWYQQTPGQGLQFLFEYFSETQRNKGNFPGRFSGRQFSNSRSEMNVSTLELGDSALYLCASSLDGGGAPETQYFGPGTRLLVL.

Regarding this clonotype: One end of the junction does not line up with germline, which may come from a read error. The J gene is TRBJ1-1, the V gene TRBV4-3, with a tentative D call TRBD1 (5 bases). This CDR3 has 14 amino acids. Germline loops: CDR1 LGHNA, CDR2 YSLEER. The CDR3 protein is CAGSQGHQNTEAFF. The CDR3 DNA follows: TGCGCCGGCAGCCAAGGACATCAGAACACTGAAGCTTTCTTT.

This clonotype was picked up many times. The CDR3 sequence: CSVEHQAGPLDEQFF. CDR3 nucleotide sequence: TGCAGCGTCGAGCACCAAGCGGGTCCGTTAGATGAGCAGTTCTTC. This chain links TRBV29-1 with TRBJ2-1; TRBD2 is a possible D gene (6 bases). The CDR3 runs 15 residues. V lost 6 bases and J lost 8, with 23 bases in between. Germline CDR1 reads SQVTM; CDR2 reads ANQGSEA.

The sample holds a few counts of this clonotype. The chain recombines TRBV4-3 with TRBJ1-2; TRBD1 matches at 8 bases. The ends lost 0 bases at V and 8 bases at J; junction bases unmatched: 11. The CDR3 runs 16 residues. Germline assignment: CDR1 LGHNA and CDR2 YSLEER. CDR3 loop: CASSQDPRTGQRGYTF. The DNA of the CDR3 is TGCGCCAGCAGCCAAGACCCCCGGACAGGGCAACGCGGCTACACCTTC.

This clonotype was seen at least ten times. The chain joins TRBV7-9 to TRBJ2-6; no reliable D call. V lost 1 base, J lost 3 bases, and 13 bases lay in between. The CDR3 has 17 residues. Germline lookup yields CDR1 SEHNR and CDR2 FQNEAQ (reference sequence). CDR3 region: CASSLVPQHHGANVLTF. The CDR3, as DNA: TGTGCCAGCAGCTTAGTACCCCAGCACCATGGGGCCAACGTCCTGACTTTC.

This clonotype was counted a few times. This sequence joins TRBV7-9 and TRBJ2-7; weak D call: TRBD1 (6 bases). Per the germline V gene, CDR1 is SEHNR and CDR2 is FQNEAQ (reference sequence). The CDR3 extends over 14 amino acids. V was clipped by 7 bases and J by 6 bases, with 19 bases between them. The CDR3 DNA follows: TGTGCCAGCACCGAACCAGGGGCCGCTCTCGAGCAGTACTTC. It codes for CASTEPGAALEQYF. Supplemented by reference TRBV7-9 and TRBJ2-7, the full variable domain reads DTGVSQNPRHKITKRGQNVTFRCDPISEHNRLYWYRQTLGQGPEFLTYFQNEAQLEKSRLLSDRFSAERPKGSFSTLEIQRTEQGDSAMYLCASTEPGAALEQYFGPGTRLTVT.

This clonotype was recorded at least ten times. The rearrangement joins TRBV27 to TRBJ2-3; D is unclear. Germline CDR1 reads MNHEY; CDR2 reads SMNVEV (reference sequence). This CDR3 contains 16 residues. V was trimmed by 2 bases and J by 3 bases, leaving 15 bases between them. This CDR3 is CASSLLLPHGTDTQYF. CDR3 coding DNA: TGTGCCAGCAGTTTACTTCTCCCCCACGGGACAGATACGCAGTATTTT.

The chain links TRBV28 to TRBJ2-7; 8 bases fit TRBD2. This CDR3 has 16 residues. V dropped 0 bases and J dropped 2; count of bases not matched to a gene: 6. The germline CDR1 and CDR2 sequences are MDHEN and SYDVKM. Here the CDR3 reads CASSLWASGPPYEQYF. For the CDR3, the DNA is TGTGCCAGCAGTTTATGGGCTAGCGGGCCACCCTACGAGCAGTACTTC.